This paragraph reports one TCR beta chain. The CDR3 contains 15 residues. Germline V gene sequence: CDR1 SGHDT, CDR2 YYEEEE. The V gene lost 5 bases and the J gene lost 1 base, with 12 bases spanning the gap. This sample was included in a study of blood T cell repertoires in COVID-19. Study at large: Donors in the United States, Italy and Spain gave samples during acute or convalescent COVID-19. PBMCs, B-cell-depleted T cells, or T cells provided the cDNA or gDNA that made up the material.

Original methodology: Estimates of nucleated cell counts were drawn from the amplification of reference gene primers. Libraries were prepared by immunoSEQ multiplex PCR; TCRdb keeps only in-frame clonotypes and omits some of them. Clone size and the V and J calls come from that table; the DNA yielded D and trimming. The sample includes under 100,000 clones, roughly 86% of them seen just once. V usage is TRBV5-6 and J usage is TRBJ2-2; perhaps TRBD2 as D (5 bases). The sequencing input was peripheral blood. This clonotype was obtained from a man aged 40-55 years with acute or convalescent COVID-19. This CDR3 reads CASSWTRGNTGELFF. Here the CDR3 DNA reads TGTGCCAGCAGTTGGACTCGGGGGAACACCGGGGAGCTGTTTTTT.